What follows are 5 T cell receptor beta chains derived from one specimen sequenced in a study of blood T cell repertoires in COVID-19. The repertoire was sequenced with immunoSEQ multiplex PCR; TCRdb's copy has only in-frame clones and lacks some. Of 150,000 to 200,000 clones in the sample, roughly 90% were seen once. The sample taken for sequencing was peripheral blood. These receptors all come from a man between 60 and 70 years old with active or convalescent COVID-19.

A remark on this clone: Distinct nucleotide sequences in the sample also encode this CDR3. The V gene is TRBV7-2, the J gene TRBJ1-1; 7 nucleotides align to TRBD1. V lost 3 bases and J lost 2; bases outside the gene matches: 3. CDR3 length equals 14 residues. Germline V gene sequence: CDR1 SGHTA, CDR2 FQGNSA. The CDR3 sequence: CASSFRQGNTEAFF. Written as DNA, the CDR3 is TGTGCCAGCAGCTTTAGACAGGGAAACACTGAAGCTTTCTTT.

In its sample, this clone was seen once. This chain connects TRBV24-1 to TRBJ2-3; 9 nucleotides agree with TRBD2. The CDR3 contains 17 residues. Unmatched junction bases numbered 6, after V lost 3 bases and J lost 0 bases. Germline V gives CDR1 KGHDR, CDR2 SFDVKD. Written as DNA, the CDR3 is TGTGCCACCAGTGATGCGACTAGCGGACTGAGCACAGATACGCAGTATTTT. This encodes CATSDATSGLSTDTQYF.

This sequence joins TRBV7-2 and TRBJ2-7; TRBD2 matches at 15 bases. This CDR3 spans 17 amino acids. Germline V gives CDR1 SGHTA, CDR2 FQGNSA. V lost 5 bases to trimming and J lost 5 bases; unmatched junction nucleotides: 10. CDR3 region: CASSTRTSGRAQDEQYF. CDR3 nucleotide sequence: TGTGCCAGCAGCACCCGGACTAGCGGGAGGGCCCAGGACGAGCAGTACTTC.

The chain has TRBV11-2 and TRBJ1-4, with D possibly matching TRBD1 (6 bases). The germline gives CDR1 SGHAT, CDR2 FQNNGV. The CDR3 totals 18 residues. The V and J ends lost 0 bases and 3 bases respectively, with 17 bases between them. CDR3 in DNA: TGTGCCAGCAGCTTAGATCGGGTCTCAGGACAGCCTAATGAAAAACTGTTTTTT. As protein: CASSLDRVSGQPNEKLFF.

In this sample, this clone turned up once. J is TRBJ1-2 and V is TRBV15; 8 nucleotides line up with TRBD1. V shed 5 bases, J shed 7 bases, and the junction held 12 bases outside the gene matches. Germline-derived CDR1 and CDR2 are LNHNV and YYDKDF (reference sequence). The CDR3 has 15 residues. CDR3 in amino acids: CATSPRRSGGGGYTF. CDR3 nucleotides: TGTGCCACCAGCCCAAGACGCTCAGGGGGCGGTGGCTACACCTTC.